A single T cell receptor (beta chain) is shown here with its context. The data belong to a study of radiotherapy plus CTLA-4 blockade in lung cancer. Sequenced by immunoSEQ multiplex PCR; TCRdb stores in-frame clones only, minus some. The table has around 95,000 clones, approximately 83% seen once. Receiving focal radiation plus CTLA-4 blockade with ipilimumab were patients who had chemo-refractory metastatic non-small-cell lung cancer. The CDR3 loop spans 15 amino acids. Trimming took 6 bases from V and 1 from J, leaving 16 bases between them. Germline-derived CDR1 and CDR2 are MDHEN and SYDVKM. This chain joins TRBV28 and TRBJ2-7, with D perhaps matching TRBD1 or TRBD2 (5 bases each). The receptor was derived from a human donor with non-small cell lung cancer who had stable disease on radiotherapy plus ipilimumab. The sequences come from peripheral blood, collected from a patient treated with radiotherapy plus ipilimumab. For the CDR3, the DNA is TGTGCCAGCAGCCCGATCCAGCGGACATCCTACGAGCAGTACTTC. Translating it yields CASSPIQRTSYEQYF.